Presented here are 2 T cell receptor beta chains from one specimen sequenced in a study of cytomegalovirus exposure and HLA in healthy donors. The PCR had 60 Vbeta and 13 Jbeta primers. This table comes from immunoSEQ multiplex PCR, and its TCRdb copy is limited to in-frame clones, with some not included. The sample consists of fewer than 200,000 clones, 76% of them appearing once. Specimen: PBMCs. Receptors originate from a female donor in good health and CMV-seronegative.

The rearrangement uses TRBV5-6 and TRBJ2-1, with 9 nucleotides matching TRBD2. Germline V gene data show CDR1 as SGHDT and CDR2 as YYEEEE. CDR3 size: 16 residues. Losses at the gene ends were 2 bases for V and 5 bases for J; bases not matched to a gene: 8. The CDR3 DNA reads as TGTGCCAGCAGCTTTTTTTGGACTAGCGTCCACAATGAGCAGTTCTTC. It specifies CASSFFWTSVHNEQFF.

The V gene is TRBV27, the J gene TRBJ2-6; D may be TRBD1 (7 bases). CDR1 is MNHEY, CDR2 SMNVEV, per germline (reference sequence). V dropped 5 bases and J dropped 1 base, with 24 bases sitting between them. The CDR3 covers 20 residues. CDR3 DNA sequence: TGTGCCAGCAGTCCTATCCTCAGGGGGGCGATACCTTCTGGGGCCAACGTCCTGACTTTC. Amino acid sequence: CASSPILRGAIPSGANVLTF.